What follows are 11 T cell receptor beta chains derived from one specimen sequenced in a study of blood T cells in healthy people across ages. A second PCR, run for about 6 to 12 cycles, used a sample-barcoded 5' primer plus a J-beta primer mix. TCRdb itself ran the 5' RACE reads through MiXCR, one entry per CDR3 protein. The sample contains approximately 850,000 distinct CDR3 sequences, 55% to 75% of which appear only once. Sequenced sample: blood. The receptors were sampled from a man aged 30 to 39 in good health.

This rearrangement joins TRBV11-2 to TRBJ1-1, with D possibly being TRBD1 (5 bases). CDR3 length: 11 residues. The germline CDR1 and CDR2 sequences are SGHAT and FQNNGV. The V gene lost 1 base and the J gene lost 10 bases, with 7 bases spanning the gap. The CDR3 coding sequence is TGTGCCAGCAGCTTAGGGGGCGGAGCTTTCTTT. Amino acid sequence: CASSLGGGAFF. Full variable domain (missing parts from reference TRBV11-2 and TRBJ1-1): EAGVAQSPRYKIIEKRQSVAFWCNPISGHATLYWYQQILGQGPKLLIQFQNNGVVDDSQLPKDRFSAERLKGVDSTLKIQPAKLEDSAVYLCASSLGGGAFFGQGTRLTVV.

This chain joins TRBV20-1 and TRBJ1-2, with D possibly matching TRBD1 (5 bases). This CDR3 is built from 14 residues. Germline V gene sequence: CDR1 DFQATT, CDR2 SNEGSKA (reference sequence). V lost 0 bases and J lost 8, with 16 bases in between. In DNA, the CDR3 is TGCAGTGCTAGAGATCCGGGCGGGGCGGGAGGCTACACCTTC. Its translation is CSARDPGGAGGYTF.

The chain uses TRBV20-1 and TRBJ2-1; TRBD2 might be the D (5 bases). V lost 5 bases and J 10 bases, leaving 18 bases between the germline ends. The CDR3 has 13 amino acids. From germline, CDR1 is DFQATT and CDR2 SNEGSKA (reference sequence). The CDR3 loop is CSAGSHLSYEQFF. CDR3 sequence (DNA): TGCAGTGCTGGGAGTCACCTGAGCTACGAGCAGTTCTTC.

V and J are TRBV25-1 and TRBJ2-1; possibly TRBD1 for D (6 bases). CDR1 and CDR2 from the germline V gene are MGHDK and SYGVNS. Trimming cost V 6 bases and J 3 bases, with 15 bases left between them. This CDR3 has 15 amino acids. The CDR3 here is CASSARGGFYNEQFF. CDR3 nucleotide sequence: TGTGCCAGCAGCGCCCGAGGGGGTTTCTACAATGAGCAGTTCTTC.

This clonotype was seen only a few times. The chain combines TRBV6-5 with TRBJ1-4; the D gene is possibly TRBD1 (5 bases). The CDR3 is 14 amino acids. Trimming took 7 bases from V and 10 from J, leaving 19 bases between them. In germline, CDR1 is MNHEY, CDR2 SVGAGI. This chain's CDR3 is CASTDDGVGGKLFF. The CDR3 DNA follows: TGTGCCAGCACGGACGACGGGGTTGGGGGAAAACTGTTTTTT.

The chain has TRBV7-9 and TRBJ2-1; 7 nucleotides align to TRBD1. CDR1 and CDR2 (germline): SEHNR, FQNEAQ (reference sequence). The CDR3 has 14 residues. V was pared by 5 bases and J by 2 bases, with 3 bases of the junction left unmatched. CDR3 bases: TGTGCCAGCAGCGTACAGGGGCCCTACAATGAGCAGTTCTTC. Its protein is CASSVQGPYNEQFF.

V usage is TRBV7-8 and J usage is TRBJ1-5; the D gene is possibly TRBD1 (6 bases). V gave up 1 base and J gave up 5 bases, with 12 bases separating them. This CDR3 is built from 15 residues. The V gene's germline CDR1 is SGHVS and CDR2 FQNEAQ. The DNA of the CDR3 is TGTGCCAGCAGCTTAGTAACAGGGCTTGATCAGCCCCAGCATTTT. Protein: CASSLVTGLDQPQHF.

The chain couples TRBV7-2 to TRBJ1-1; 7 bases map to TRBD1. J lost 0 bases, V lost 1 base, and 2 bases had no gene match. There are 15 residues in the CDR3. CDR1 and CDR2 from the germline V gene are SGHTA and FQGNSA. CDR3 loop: CASSLEGQVNTEAFF. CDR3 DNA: TGTGCCAGCAGCTTAGAAGGACAGGTGAACACTGAAGCTTTCTTT.

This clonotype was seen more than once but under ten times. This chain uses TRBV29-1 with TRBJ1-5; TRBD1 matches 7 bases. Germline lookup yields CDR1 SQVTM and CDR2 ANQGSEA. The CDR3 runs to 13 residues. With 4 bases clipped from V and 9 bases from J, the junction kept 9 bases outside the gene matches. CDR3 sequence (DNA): TGCAGCGTTGTGCTGGGGCAGGGGGGGCCCCAGCATTTT. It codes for CSVVLGQGGPQHF. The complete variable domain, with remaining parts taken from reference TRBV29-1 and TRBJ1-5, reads SAVISQKPSRDICQRGTSLTIQCQVDSQVTMMFWYRQQPGQSLTLIATANQGSEATYESGFVIDKFPISRPNLTFSTLTVSNMSPEDSSIYLCSVVLGQGGPQHFGDGTRLSIL.

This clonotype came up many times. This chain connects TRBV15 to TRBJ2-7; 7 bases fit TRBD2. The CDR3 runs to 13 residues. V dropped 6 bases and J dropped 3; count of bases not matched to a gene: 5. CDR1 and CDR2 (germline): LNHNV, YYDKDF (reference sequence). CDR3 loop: CATSYGRDYEQYF. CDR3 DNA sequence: TGTGCCACCAGTTATGGGAGGGACTACGAGCAGTACTTC.

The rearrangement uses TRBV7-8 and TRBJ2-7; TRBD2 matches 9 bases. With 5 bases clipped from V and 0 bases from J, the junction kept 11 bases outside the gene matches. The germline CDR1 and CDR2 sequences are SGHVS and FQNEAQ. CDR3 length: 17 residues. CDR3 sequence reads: CASSQLAGGISSYEQYF. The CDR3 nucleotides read TGTGCCAGCAGCCAACTAGCGGGTGGCATCAGCTCCTACGAGCAGTACTTC. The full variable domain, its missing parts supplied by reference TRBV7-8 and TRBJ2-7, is GAGVSQSPRYKVAKRGQDVALRCDPISGHVSLFWYQQALGQGPEFLTYFQNEAQLDKSGLPSDRFFAERPEGSVSTLKIQRTQQEDSAVYLCASSQLAGGISSYEQYFGPGTRLTVT.